The T cell receptor (beta chain) under discussion was sequenced for a study of blood T cell repertoires in COVID-19. Study-level background: Sites in the United States, Italy and Spain provided acute and convalescent COVID-19 samples.

The table came from immunoSEQ multiplex PCR; TCRdb's copy has only in-frame clones and leaves some out. The table includes around 700,000 clones, 90% detected once. The V segment lost 8 bases and the J segment 6 bases; nucleotides outside the gene matches: 5. Looked up from germline, CDR1 is SQVTM and CDR2 is ANQGSEA. CDR3 length: 11 amino acids. The TCR was taken from a woman aged 18-30 years with acute or convalescent COVID-19. The rearrangement links TRBV29-1 to TRBJ1-2; 8 bases fit TRBD1. Sequenced sample: peripheral blood. CDR3 coding DNA: TGCAGCTCCAGGGGGCTTCATGGCTACACCTTC. Translated, it gives CSSRGLHGYTF.